The present entry profiles one TCR beta chain with its context. Trimming took 5 bases from V and 8 from J; bases not matched to a gene: 14. The CDR3 is made up of 15 amino acids. Per the germline V gene, CDR1 is GTSNPN and CDR2 is SVGIG (reference sequence). This sample stems from a study of blood T cell repertoires in COVID-19. Study in general: Both acute and convalescent COVID-19 samples were obtained from the United States, Italy and Spain.

Authors' processing steps: Using reference gene primer amplification, nucleated cell counts were estimated. Generated by immunoSEQ multiplex PCR, the TCRdb table keeps only in-frame clones and is missing some. V, J and clone size were drawn from that table, and D and trimming were deduced from the DNA. The sample holds some 70,000 clones; around 86% are singletons and the top ten take around 6.7%. The chain employs TRBV30 and TRBJ1-4; 7 nucleotides agree with TRBD1. The sequence was collected from a middle-aged man with active COVID-19. The specimen was peripheral blood. CDR3 residues: CAWSSATGSVEKLFF. The DNA for the CDR3 is TGTGCCTGGTCCTCAGCGACAGGGTCGGTGGAAAAACTGTTTTTT.